The T cell receptor (beta chain) described here comes from a study of CD8+ T cells in alopecia areata. Treatment given: oral pan-JAK inhibitor, 5-10 mg twice daily. Specimens obtained from alopecia areata patients comprised lesional scalp punch biopsies and peripheral blood. Study-wide points: It was observed that many expanded lesional clones persisted in scalp and blood during tofacitinib. Unlike in mice, where it was clearer, TCR sharing across patients was less clear, possibly HLA-related.

This clone was picked up one time. The target antigen is unknown. This sample also contains other DNA sequences that code for the same CDR3. Germline V gives CDR1 SQVTM, CDR2 ANQGSEA. The CDR3 extends over 12 amino acids. With 1 base removed from V and 1 base from J, the gap between germline ends came to 4 bases. Reverse transcribed after extraction, RNA yielded cDNA as the sequencing template. TCRdb's table, derived via immunoSEQ multiplex PCR, lists solely in-frame clones and lacks some. The top ten clones hold approximately 29% of a sample with more than 90,000 clones, roughly 58% of them seen once.

The TCR originated in a human donor with alopecia areata. The material was CD8+ T cells sorted from blood, obtained at week 4, from a patient treated with tofacitinib. The V gene is TRBV29-1, the J gene TRBJ1-1; D remains unclear. The CDR3 coding sequence is TGCAGCGTTGAAGGCGAGAACACTGAAGCTTTCTTT. As protein: CSVEGENTEAFF.